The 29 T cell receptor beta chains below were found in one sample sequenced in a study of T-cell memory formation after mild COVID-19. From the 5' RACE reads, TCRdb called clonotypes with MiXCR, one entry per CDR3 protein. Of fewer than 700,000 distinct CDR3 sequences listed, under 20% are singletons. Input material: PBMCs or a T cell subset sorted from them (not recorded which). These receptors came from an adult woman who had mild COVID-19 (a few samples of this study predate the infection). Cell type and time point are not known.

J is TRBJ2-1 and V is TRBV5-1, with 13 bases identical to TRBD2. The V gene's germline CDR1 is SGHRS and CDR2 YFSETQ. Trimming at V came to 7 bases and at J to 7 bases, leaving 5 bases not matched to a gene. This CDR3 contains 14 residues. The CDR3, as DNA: TGCGCCAGCGGACTAGCGGGAGTAGGTAATGAGCAGTTCTTC. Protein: CASGLAGVGNEQFF.

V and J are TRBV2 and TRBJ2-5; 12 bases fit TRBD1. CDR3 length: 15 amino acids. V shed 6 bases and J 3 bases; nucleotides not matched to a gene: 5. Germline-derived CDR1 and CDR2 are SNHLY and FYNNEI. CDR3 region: CASRKGTGGEETQYF. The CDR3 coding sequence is TGTGCCAGCAGGAAAGGGACAGGGGGCGAAGAGACCCAGTACTTC.

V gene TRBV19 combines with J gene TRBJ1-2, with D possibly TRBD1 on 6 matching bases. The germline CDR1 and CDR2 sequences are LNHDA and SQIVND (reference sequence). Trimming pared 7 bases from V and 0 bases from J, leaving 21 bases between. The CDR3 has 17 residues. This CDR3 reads CASNRWAGDSANYGYTF. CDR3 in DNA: TGTGCCAGTAATAGGTGGGCAGGGGACTCTGCTAACTATGGCTACACCTTC.

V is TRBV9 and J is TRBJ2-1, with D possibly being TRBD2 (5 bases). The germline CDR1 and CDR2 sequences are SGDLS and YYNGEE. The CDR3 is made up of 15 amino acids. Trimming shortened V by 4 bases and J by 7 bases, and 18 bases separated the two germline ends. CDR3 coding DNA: TGTGCCAGCAGCTTCCGGGGAAGTGATTGGAATGAGCAGTTCTTC. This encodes CASSFRGSDWNEQFF.

CDR3 DNA sequence: TGCGCCAGCAGCTTGGGGCAGGCGGATAATTCACCCCTCCACTTT. Translated, it gives CASSLGQADNSPLHF. The gene calls are TRBV5-1 and TRBJ1-6; unclear D gene. Trimming cost V 0 bases and J 5 bases, with 9 bases left between them. The CDR3 runs to 15 residues. Germline V gene data show CDR1 as SGHRS and CDR2 as YFSETQ. The full variable domain, its missing parts supplied by reference TRBV5-1 and TRBJ1-6, is KAGVTQTPRYLIKTRGQQVTLSCSPISGHRSVSWYQQTPGQGLQFLFEYFSETQRNKGNFPGRFSGRQFSNSRSEMNVSTLELGDSALYLCASSLGQADNSPLHFGNGTRLTVT.

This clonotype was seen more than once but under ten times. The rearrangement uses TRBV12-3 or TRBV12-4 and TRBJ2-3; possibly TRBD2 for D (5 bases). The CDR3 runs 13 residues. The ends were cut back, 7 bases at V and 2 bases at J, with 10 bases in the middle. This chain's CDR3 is CASTRVVTDTQYF. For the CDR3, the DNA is TGTGCCAGCACGAGGGTTGTCACAGATACGCAGTATTTT.

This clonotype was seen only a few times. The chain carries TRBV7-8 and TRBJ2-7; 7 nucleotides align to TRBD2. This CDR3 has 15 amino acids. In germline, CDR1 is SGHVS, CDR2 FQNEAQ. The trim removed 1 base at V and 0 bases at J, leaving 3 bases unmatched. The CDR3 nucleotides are TGTGCCAGCAGCTTAGAGCGGGGCCTCTCCTACGAGCAGTACTTC. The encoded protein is CASSLERGLSYEQYF.

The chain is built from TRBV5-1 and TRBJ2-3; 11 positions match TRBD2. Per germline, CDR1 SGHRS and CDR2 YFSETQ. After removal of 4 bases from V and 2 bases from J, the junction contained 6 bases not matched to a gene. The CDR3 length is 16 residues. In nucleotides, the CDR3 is TGCGCCAGCAGCGGAGGGACTAGCGGCTACACAGATACGCAGTATTTT. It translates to CASSGGTSGYTDTQYF. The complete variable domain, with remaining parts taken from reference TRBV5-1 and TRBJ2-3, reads KAGVTQTPRYLIKTRGQQVTLSCSPISGHRSVSWYQQTPGQGLQFLFEYFSETQRNKGNFPGRFSGRQFSNSRSEMNVSTLELGDSALYLCASSGGTSGYTDTQYFGPGTRLTVL.

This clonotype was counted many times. The DNA for the CDR3 is TGTGCCAGCAGCCACCAGACAGGGGGCAGCAATGGCTACACCTTC. Its protein product is CASSHQTGGSNGYTF. This sequence joins TRBV12-3 or TRBV12-4 and TRBJ1-2, with 10 bases fitting TRBD1. The CDR3 extends over 15 amino acids. The ends lost 6 bases at V and 6 bases at J; junction bases unmatched: 10.

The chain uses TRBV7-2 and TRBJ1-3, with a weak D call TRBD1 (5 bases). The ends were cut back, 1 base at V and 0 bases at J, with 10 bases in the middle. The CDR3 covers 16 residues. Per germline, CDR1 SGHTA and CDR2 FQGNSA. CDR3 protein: CASSLVGGRSGNTIYF. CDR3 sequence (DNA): TGTGCCAGCAGCTTAGTGGGGGGACGCTCTGGAAACACCATATATTTT.

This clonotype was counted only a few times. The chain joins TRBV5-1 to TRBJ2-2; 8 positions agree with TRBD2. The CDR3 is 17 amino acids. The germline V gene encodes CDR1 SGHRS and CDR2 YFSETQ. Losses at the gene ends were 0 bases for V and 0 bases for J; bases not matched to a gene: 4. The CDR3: CASSLGWTSPNTGELFF. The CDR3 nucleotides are TGCGCCAGCAGCTTGGGCTGGACTAGCCCGAACACCGGGGAGCTGTTTTTT.

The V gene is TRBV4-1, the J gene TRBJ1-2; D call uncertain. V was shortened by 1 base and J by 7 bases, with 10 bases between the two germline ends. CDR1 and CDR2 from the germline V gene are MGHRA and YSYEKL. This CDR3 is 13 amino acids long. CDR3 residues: CASSQGLSGGYTF. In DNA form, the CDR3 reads TGCGCCAGCAGCCAAGGACTAAGCGGTGGCTACACCTTC.

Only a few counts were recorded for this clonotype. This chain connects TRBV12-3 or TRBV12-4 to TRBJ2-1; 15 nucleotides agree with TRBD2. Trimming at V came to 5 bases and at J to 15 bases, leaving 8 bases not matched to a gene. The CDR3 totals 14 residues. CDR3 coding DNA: TGTGCCAGCAGTCCGGGACTAGCGGGGGGTAGGGGGTTCTTC. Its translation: CASSPGLAGGRGFF.

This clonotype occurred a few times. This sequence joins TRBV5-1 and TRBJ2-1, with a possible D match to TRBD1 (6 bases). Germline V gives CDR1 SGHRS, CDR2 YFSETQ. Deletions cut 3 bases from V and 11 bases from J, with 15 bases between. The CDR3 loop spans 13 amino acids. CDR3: CASSYATGPQQFF. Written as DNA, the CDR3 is TGCGCCAGCAGCTACGCGACAGGACCTCAGCAGTTCTTC.

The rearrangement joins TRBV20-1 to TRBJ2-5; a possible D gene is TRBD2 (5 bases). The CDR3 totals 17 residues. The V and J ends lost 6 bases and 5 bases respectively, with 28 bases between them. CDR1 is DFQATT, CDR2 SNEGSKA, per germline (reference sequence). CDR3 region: CSAPEAARTFPLETQYF. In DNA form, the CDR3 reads TGCAGTGCCCCGGAGGCAGCCCGAACATTCCCCCTGGAGACCCAGTACTTC.

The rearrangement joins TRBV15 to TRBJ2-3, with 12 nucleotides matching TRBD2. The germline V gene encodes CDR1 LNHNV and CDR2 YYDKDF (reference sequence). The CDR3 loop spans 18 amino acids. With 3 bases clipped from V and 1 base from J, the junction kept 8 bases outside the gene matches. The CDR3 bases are TGTGCCACCAGCAGCGAGCTAGCGGGAGGGCCCCGCACAGATACGCAGTATTTT. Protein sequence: CATSSELAGGPRTDTQYF.

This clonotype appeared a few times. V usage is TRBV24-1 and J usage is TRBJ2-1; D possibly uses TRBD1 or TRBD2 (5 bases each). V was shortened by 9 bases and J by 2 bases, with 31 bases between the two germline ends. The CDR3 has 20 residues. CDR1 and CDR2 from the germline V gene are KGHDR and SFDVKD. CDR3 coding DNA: TGTGCCACCTCACCAGGGTTATCTCCAGAGGGGAAAGGCACCTACAATGAGCAGTTCTTC. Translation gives CATSPGLSPEGKGTYNEQFF.

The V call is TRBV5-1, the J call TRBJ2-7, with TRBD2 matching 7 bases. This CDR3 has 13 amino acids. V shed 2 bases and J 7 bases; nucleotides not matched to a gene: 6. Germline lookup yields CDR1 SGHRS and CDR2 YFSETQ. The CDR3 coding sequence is TGCGCCAGCAGCTTAGAACTAGCGTGGGAGCAGTACTTC. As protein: CASSLELAWEQYF.

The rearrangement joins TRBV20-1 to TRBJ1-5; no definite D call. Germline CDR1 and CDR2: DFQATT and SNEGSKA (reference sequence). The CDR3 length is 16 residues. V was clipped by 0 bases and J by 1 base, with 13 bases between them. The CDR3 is CSARDSFHTSNQPQHF. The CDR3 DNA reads TGCAGTGCTAGAGATAGCTTTCACACAAGCAATCAGCCCCAGCATTTT.

CDR3 loop: CASSLWDRTYEQYF. The CDR3 coding sequence is TGTGCCAGCAGCTTATGGGACAGAACCTACGAGCAGTACTTC. The chain couples TRBV7-6 to TRBJ2-7; 7 nucleotides match TRBD1. The CDR3 length is 14 residues. Germline-derived CDR1 and CDR2 are SGHVS and FNYEAQ. V trimming: 2 bases; J trimming: 2 bases; junction bases outside the gene matches: 3.

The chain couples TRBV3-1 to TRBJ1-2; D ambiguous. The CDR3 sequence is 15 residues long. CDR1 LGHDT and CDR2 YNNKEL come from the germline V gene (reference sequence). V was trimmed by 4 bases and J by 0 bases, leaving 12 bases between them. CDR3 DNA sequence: TGTGCCAGCAGCCCCCGGCAGATCGCTAACTATGGCTACACCTTC. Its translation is CASSPRQIANYGYTF.

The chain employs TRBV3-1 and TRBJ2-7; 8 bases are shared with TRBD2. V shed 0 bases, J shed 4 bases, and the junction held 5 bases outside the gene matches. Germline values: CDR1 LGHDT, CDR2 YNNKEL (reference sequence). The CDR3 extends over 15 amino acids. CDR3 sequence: CASSQDSSGLYEQYF. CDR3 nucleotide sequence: TGTGCCAGCAGCCAAGATTCTAGCGGGCTATACGAGCAGTACTTC.

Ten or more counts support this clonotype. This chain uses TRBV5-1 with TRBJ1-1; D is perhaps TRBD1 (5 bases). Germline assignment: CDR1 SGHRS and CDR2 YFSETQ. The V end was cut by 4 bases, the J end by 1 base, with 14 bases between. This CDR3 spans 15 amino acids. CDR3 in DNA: TGCGCCAGCAGCACGCTACCGGGACGGAACACTGAAGCTTTCTTT. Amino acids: CASSTLPGRNTEAFF.

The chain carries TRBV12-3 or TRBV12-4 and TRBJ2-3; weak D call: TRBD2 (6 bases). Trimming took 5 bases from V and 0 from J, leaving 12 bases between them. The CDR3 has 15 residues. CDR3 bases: TGTGCCAGCAGTCCTACGGGGGATAGCACAGATACGCAGTATTTT. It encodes CASSPTGDSTDTQYF.

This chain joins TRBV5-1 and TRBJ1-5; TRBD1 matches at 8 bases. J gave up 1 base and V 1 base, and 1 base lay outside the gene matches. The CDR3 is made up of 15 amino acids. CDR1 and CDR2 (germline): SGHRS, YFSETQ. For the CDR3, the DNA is TGCGCCAGCAGCTTGTGGACAGGGAGCAATCAGCCCCAGCATTTT. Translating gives CASSLWTGSNQPQHF.

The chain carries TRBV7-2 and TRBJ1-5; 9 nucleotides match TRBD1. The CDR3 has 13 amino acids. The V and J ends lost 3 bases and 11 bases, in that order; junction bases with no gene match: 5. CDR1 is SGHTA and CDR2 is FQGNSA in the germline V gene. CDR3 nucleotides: TGTGCCAGCAGCTTGGGAGGGGACAGGGCCCAGCATTTT. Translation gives CASSLGGDRAQHF.

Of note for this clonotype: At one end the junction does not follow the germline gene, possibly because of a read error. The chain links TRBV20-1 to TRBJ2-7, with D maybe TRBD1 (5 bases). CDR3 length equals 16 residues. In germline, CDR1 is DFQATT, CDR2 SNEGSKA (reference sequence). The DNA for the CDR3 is TGCAGTGCTTCCCCGTTAGACAGTCAAGCCTCCTTCGAGCAGTACTTC. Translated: CSASPLDSQASFEQYF.

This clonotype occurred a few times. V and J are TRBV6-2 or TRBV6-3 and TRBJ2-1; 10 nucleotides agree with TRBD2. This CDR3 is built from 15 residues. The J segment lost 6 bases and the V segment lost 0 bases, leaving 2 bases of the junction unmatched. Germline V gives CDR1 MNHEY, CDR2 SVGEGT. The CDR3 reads CASSYSASGSNEQFF. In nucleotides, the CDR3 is TGTGCCAGCAGTTACTCGGCTAGCGGGAGCAATGAGCAGTTCTTC.

CDR3 residues: CASSLGRARKLFF. The CDR3 region has the DNA TGTGCCAGCAGTTTGGGCAGGGCCAGAAAACTGTTTTTT. J is TRBJ1-4 and V is TRBV12-3 or TRBV12-4, with a weak D call TRBD1 (5 bases). This CDR3 comprises 13 residues. V gave up 3 bases and J gave up 10 bases, with 12 bases separating them.